The clone carrying this T cell receptor beta chain was seen ten or more times. Its antigen is currently unknown. The library attached unique molecular identifiers to individual cDNA molecules. TCRdb fed the RACE reads into MiXCR, producing one record per CDR3 protein. Of tens of thousands of distinct CDR3 sequences listed, 9.4% are singletons. The data were taken from a study of human T cells and chemical hapten exposure. Whole-study findings and limits: Sensitizing to DPC left TCRs with a frequency above 1 in 1000 unaltered. Controls formed significantly fewer large CDR3 similarity clusters than expanded TCRs did. Expanded TCR counts at PT1 went up together with patch test score, a positive correlation.

In germline, CDR1 is SGDLS, CDR2 YYNGEE. The CDR3 loop spans 16 amino acids. V lost 3 bases to trimming and J lost 2 bases; unmatched junction nucleotides: 6. Time point defined: pre-sensitization, week 0. The treatment was: therapeutic diphenylcyclopropenone sensitization with weekly scalp DPC. This sample comprised whole blood, obtained in connection with sensitization to the hapten diphenylcyclopropenone (DPC). The J gene is TRBJ2-3, the V gene TRBV9; 10 bases are shared with TRBD2. The clonotype originates from a woman aged 40 to 50 with alopecia areata. Some clones in this sample may be carry-over from other donors' samples. In DNA, the CDR3 is TGTGCCAGCAGCGACCCTAGCGGGGGCTACACAGATACGCAGTATTTT. This encodes CASSDPSGGYTDTQYF. The complete variable domain, with remaining parts taken from reference TRBV9 and TRBJ2-3, reads DSGVTQTPKHLITATGQRVTLRCSPRSGDLSVYWYQQSLDQGLQFLIQYYNGEERAKGNILERFSAQQFPDLHSELNLSSLELGDSALYFCASSDPSGGYTDTQYFGPGTRLTVL.